Following are 26 T cell receptor beta chains from one sample sequenced in a study of blood T cell repertoires in COVID-19. Assay used: immunoSEQ multiplex PCR; TCRdb lists only in-frame clones, some missing. Of 57,000 or so clones detected, 85% to 90% appear once; the ten largest clones hold about a fifth. Sequences were obtained from peripheral blood. Receptors originate from a woman aged 45-65 years with active or convalescent COVID-19.

V and J are TRBV5-8 and TRBJ2-3; 10 nucleotides match TRBD1. The V segment lost 4 bases and the J segment 4 bases; nucleotides outside the gene matches: 0. Germline V gene lookup returns CDR1 SGHTS and CDR2 YDEGEE. This CDR3 contains 13 residues. The CDR3 spells CASSGQGADTQYF. The CDR3 DNA reads TGTGCCAGCAGCGGACAGGGGGCAGATACGCAGTATTTT.

The V call is TRBV19, the J call TRBJ1-5; D gene ambiguous. V gave up 3 bases and J gave up 4 bases, with 13 bases separating them. Germline assignment: CDR1 LNHDA and CDR2 SQIVND (reference sequence). The length of the CDR3 is 15 residues. The chain's CDR3 is CASSINSLKNQPQHF. The DNA of the CDR3 is TGTGCCAGTAGTATTAACAGCCTAAAAAATCAGCCCCAGCATTTT.

The J gene is TRBJ1-5, the V gene TRBV7-2; TRBD1 is a possible D gene (6 bases). V gave up 4 bases and J gave up 7 bases, with 17 bases separating them. The CDR3 loop spans 15 amino acids. Germline CDR1 SGHTA, CDR2 FQGNSA. In nucleotides, the CDR3 is TGTGCCAGCAGCTCCAGTGCCAGGGGTGGGCAGCCCCAGCATTTT. Translating gives CASSSSARGGQPQHF.

The chain uses TRBV27 and TRBJ1-2, with a possible D match to TRBD1 (6 bases). Trimming cost V 3 bases and J 8 bases, with 19 bases left between them. This CDR3 has 15 residues. CDR1 is MNHEY, CDR2 SMNVEV, per germline (reference sequence). CDR3 sequence (DNA): TGTGCCAGCAGTTTTGATCAGGGGTTTACACTAGGCTACACCTTC. Its protein product is CASSFDQGFTLGYTF.

This clone was counted a few times. The rearrangement uses TRBV25-1 and TRBJ1-1, with 7 bases fitting TRBD1. V lost 1 base and J lost 6; bases outside the gene matches: 8. The germline CDR1 and CDR2 sequences are MGHDK and SYGVNS. This CDR3 has 15 amino acids. CDR3 in DNA: TGTGCCAGCAGTGAATCAAAGGGGACAGCAGCTGAAGCTTTCTTT. Amino acids: CASSESKGTAAEAFF.

V is TRBV9 and J is TRBJ1-3; D may be TRBD1 (5 bases). Germline V CDR1 and CDR2: SGDLS, YYNGEE. The CDR3 sequence is 17 residues long. Trimming shortened V by 3 bases and J by 1 base, and 17 bases separated the two germline ends. This chain's CDR3 is CASSGRGTGDSGNTIYF. The CDR3 nucleotides are TGTGCCAGCAGCGGGCGAGGGACGGGGGATTCTGGAAACACCATATATTTT.

This clone was seen a handful of times. This chain links TRBV12-3 or TRBV12-4 with TRBJ1-2; D is ambiguous. The CDR3 runs 12 residues. The V end lost 8 bases, the J end lost 3 bases, and 10 bases lay between the germline ends. This chain's CDR3 is CASAPGDYGYTF. CDR3 in DNA: TGTGCCAGCGCCCCCGGGGACTATGGCTACACCTTC.

This chain uses TRBV5-4 with TRBJ2-7, with 9 bases aligning to TRBD2. Germline CDR1 SGHNT, CDR2 YYREEE (reference sequence). This CDR3 has 14 residues. V shed 0 bases and J 7 bases; nucleotides not matched to a gene: 5. The CDR3 bases are TGTGCCAGCAGCTTGGCCGTAGCGGGAGATGAGCAGTACTTC. It specifies CASSLAVAGDEQYF.

This clone was observed a single time. In DNA form, the CDR3 reads TGTGCCAGCAGCTGGAGCTCCTACGAGCAGTACTTC. Translation gives CASSWSSYEQYF. The chain joins TRBV7-9 to TRBJ2-7, with D hard to call. The CDR3 consists of 12 residues. V was clipped by 4 bases and J by 0 bases, with 4 bases between them. Germline CDR1 SEHNR, CDR2 FQNEAQ (reference sequence).

The J gene is TRBJ1-6, the V gene TRBV6-4, with D perhaps matching TRBD1 (5 bases). V lost 8 bases to trimming and J lost 4 bases, with 21 bases between them. Germline CDR1 and CDR2: MRHNA and SNTAGT. The CDR3 runs to 17 residues. CDR3 sequence: CASSGDARALYNSPLHF. The CDR3 DNA reads as TGTGCCAGCTCGGGGGACGCTCGGGCACTGTATAATTCACCCCTCCACTTT.

The chain carries TRBV7-9 and TRBJ2-7; 8 bases map to TRBD2. Germline CDR1 reads SEHNR; CDR2 reads FQNEAQ (reference sequence). With 4 bases clipped from V and 5 bases from J, the junction kept 16 bases outside the gene matches. The CDR3 is 17 amino acids. In nucleotides, the CDR3 is TGTGCCAGCAGCTCAGCGGGAGACCCCCTCTGGATCAACGAGCAGTACTTC. It codes for CASSSAGDPLWINEQYF.

This chain uses TRBV27 with TRBJ2-5, with 7 bases identical to TRBD2. The J segment lost 4 bases and the V segment lost 5 bases, leaving 13 bases of the junction unmatched. Germline V gene data show CDR1 as MNHEY and CDR2 as SMNVEV (reference sequence). CDR3 length: 16 amino acids. CDR3 sequence reads: CASSRSSAGLPETQYF. The CDR3 DNA is TGTGCCAGCAGTCGCTCTTCAGCGGGATTGCCAGAGACCCAGTACTTC.

The chain links TRBV11-2 to TRBJ1-1; D is undetermined. Trimming shortened V by 1 base and J by 1 base, and 4 bases separated the two germline ends. From germline, CDR1 is SGHAT and CDR2 FQNNGV. The CDR3 is 13 residues long. Written as DNA, the CDR3 is TGTGCCAGCAGCTTAGCCGGGAACACTGAAGCTTTCTTT. Protein product: CASSLAGNTEAFF. Together with reference TRBV11-2 and TRBJ1-1, the CDR3 gives the full variable domain: EAGVAQSPRYKIIEKRQSVAFWCNPISGHATLYWYQQILGQGPKLLIQFQNNGVVDDSQLPKDRFSAERLKGVDSTLKIQPAKLEDSAVYLCASSLAGNTEAFFGQGTRLTVV.

This clone was found a few times. This rearrangement joins TRBV5-1 to TRBJ2-7, with TRBD2 matching 11 bases. CDR1 is SGHRS, CDR2 YFSETQ, per germline. The length of the CDR3 is 13 residues. With 4 bases clipped from V and 6 bases from J, the junction kept 3 bases outside the gene matches. CDR3 sequence: CASSPTSGGEQYF. CDR3 in DNA: TGCGCCAGCAGCCCTACTAGCGGGGGCGAGCAGTACTTC.

The chain couples TRBV30 to TRBJ1-1; D perhaps matches TRBD1 (6 bases). CDR1 is GTSNPN and CDR2 is SVGIG in the germline V gene (reference sequence). The CDR3 extends over 13 amino acids. The V end was cut by 3 bases, the J end by 5 bases, with 13 bases between. This CDR3 is CAWSATGFTEAFF. In DNA form, the CDR3 reads TGTGCCTGGAGCGCCACAGGGTTTACTGAAGCTTTCTTT.

V is TRBV5-8 and J is TRBJ2-7; D is perhaps TRBD1 (6 bases). CDR1 and CDR2 (germline): SGHTS, YDEGEE. The CDR3 is 12 amino acids. The CDR3 loop is CASNRDLYEQYF. DNA of the CDR3: TGTGCTTCGAACAGGGATCTCTACGAGCAGTACTTC.

V and J are TRBV24-1 and TRBJ1-5; D is ambiguous. V lost 2 bases and J 1 base, leaving 5 bases between the germline ends. The CDR3 length is 14 residues. Germline values: CDR1 KGHDR, CDR2 SFDVKD. CDR3 protein: CATSDSQSNQPQHF. The CDR3 region has the DNA TGTGCCACCAGTGATTCACAGAGCAATCAGCCCCAGCATTTT.

The V and J genes are TRBV4-2 and TRBJ1-6, with 7 bases that match TRBD1. Germline V gene sequence: CDR1 LGHNA, CDR2 YNFKEQ. The CDR3 sequence is 15 residues long. Trimming removed 0 bases from V and 8 bases from J; junction bases left unmatched: 4. The CDR3 region is CASSQDRQGYSPLHF. DNA of the CDR3: TGTGCCAGCAGCCAAGATAGACAGGGATATTCACCCCTCCACTTT.

V and J are TRBV3-1 (or the pseudogene TRBV3-2) and TRBJ2-7; the D gene is possibly TRBD1 (6 bases). The V gene lost 0 bases and the J gene lost 1 base, with 10 bases spanning the gap. From germline, CDR1 is LGHDT and CDR2 YNNKEL (reference sequence). CDR3 size: 15 residues. The chain's CDR3 is CASSQDRGKSYEQYF. CDR3 nucleotides: TGTGCCAGCAGCCAAGATAGGGGGAAGTCCTACGAGCAGTACTTC.

This rearrangement joins TRBV5-4 to TRBJ2-7; TRBD1 matches 7 bases. V gave up 4 bases and J gave up 5 bases; unmatched junction bases: 12. The CDR3 consists of 15 residues. Per the germline V gene, CDR1 is SGHNT and CDR2 is YYREEE (reference sequence). CDR3 DNA: TGTGCCAGCAGCCCCCTACAGGGGCAGGGGCACGAGCAGTACTTC. Translating it yields CASSPLQGQGHEQYF. The full variable domain, rest sourced from reference TRBV5-4 and TRBJ2-7, is ETGVTQSPTHLIKTRGQQVTLRCSSQSGHNTVSWYQQALGQGPQFIFQYYREEENGRGNFPPRFSGLQFPNYSSELNVNALELDDSALYLCASSPLQGQGHEQYFGPGTRLTVT.

This CDR3 reads CASSLESGQGNQPQHF. DNA for the CDR3: TGTGCCAGCAGCTTGGAATCCGGACAGGGGAATCAGCCCCAGCATTTT. The gene calls are TRBV5-5 and TRBJ1-5; 9 bases align to TRBD1. The CDR3 runs to 16 residues. Germline CDR1 is SGHKS and CDR2 is YYEKEE (reference sequence). Trimming at V came to 0 bases and at J to 4 bases, leaving 5 bases not matched to a gene.

V is TRBV6-5 and J is TRBJ1-1; no firm D call. This CDR3 region has 14 residues. The germline V gene has CDR1 MNHEY and CDR2 SVGAGI. Deletions cut 4 bases from V and 4 bases from J, with 13 bases between. The CDR3, as DNA: TGTGCCAGCAGTTTAGCGGAGGGTTTCACTGAAGCTTTCTTT. Encoded protein: CASSLAEGFTEAFF.

The chain couples TRBV24-1 to TRBJ2-1, with D unclear. V was shortened by 5 bases and J by 9 bases, with 10 bases between the two germline ends. The CDR3 contains 12 residues. The germline gives CDR1 KGHDR, CDR2 SFDVKD. The CDR3 DNA reads as TGTGCCACCAGTGTGGGTCCGGGTGAGCAGTTCTTC. This gives the protein CATSVGPGEQFF.

The CDR3 sequence: CASSPRQGQWEQYF. In DNA, the CDR3 is TGTGCCAGCAGCCCGAGACAGGGTCAATGGGAGCAGTACTTC. This rearrangement joins TRBV7-3 to TRBJ2-7, with 7 bases lining up with TRBD1. Unmatched junction bases numbered 11, after V lost 5 bases and J lost 7 bases. From germline, CDR1 is SGHTA and CDR2 FQGTGA. The CDR3 is 14 residues long.

This clone was detected once. V gene TRBV5-1 combines with J gene TRBJ2-1, with D possibly TRBD1 on 6 matching bases. Germline V lookup: CDR1 SGHRS, CDR2 YFSETQ. The CDR3 has 16 residues. V lost 6 bases, J lost 6 bases, and 22 bases lay in between. The CDR3, as DNA: TGCGCCAGCACCCAGAACAGGGAACGCCGACCCAATGAGCAGTTCTTC. It translates to CASTQNRERRPNEQFF.

This chain links TRBV19 with TRBJ2-1; 9 nucleotides match TRBD1. CDR1 and CDR2 (germline): LNHDA, SQIVND (reference sequence). V was clipped by 4 bases and J by 6 bases; unmatched bases: 4. This CDR3 spans 14 amino acids. The CDR3 coding sequence is TGTGCCAGTAGTAGGGACAGGGACGCCAATGAGCAGTTCTTC. Its protein product is CASSRDRDANEQFF.